Below are 32 T cell receptor beta chains sequenced from a single sample in a study of T cell repertoires in cytomegalovirus infection. No cognate antigen is known for these TCRs. TCRdb recomputed calls from the reads with MiXCR, one row per CDR3 protein. The profile shows fewer than 350,000 distinct CDR3 sequences, 25% to 30% of them singletons. The source material was cultured PBMCs, sampled from culture after CMV antigen stimulation. Every receptor here comes from a human donor in good health (CMV status not recorded). Some clones in this sample may be carry-over from other donors' samples.

J is TRBJ2-6 and V is TRBV15, with D tentatively TRBD1 (6 bases). The length of the CDR3 is 16 residues. The germline CDR1 and CDR2 sequences are LNHNV and YYDKDF (reference sequence). V was shortened by 5 bases and J by 4 bases, with 15 bases between the two germline ends. The CDR3 reads CATSRLPGTGANVLTF. The CDR3 DNA reads TGTGCCACCAGCCGTTTGCCAGGGACAGGGGCCAACGTCCTGACTTTC.

In its sample, this clonotype was seen a few times. This chain joins TRBV6-6 and TRBJ2-3; D possibly corresponds to TRBD1 (7 bases). Germline V gene lookup returns CDR1 MNHNY and CDR2 SVGAGI (reference sequence). The CDR3 is 15 amino acids. V was cut by 5 bases and J by 3 bases, with 15 bases left in between. The CDR3 DNA is TGTGCCAGCAGTCGACAGGGAGGTAGGACAGATACGCAGTATTTT. The encoded protein is CASSRQGGRTDTQYF.

This chain connects TRBV12-3 or TRBV12-4 to TRBJ1-1; 10 bases agree with TRBD1. J lost 5 bases, V lost 4 bases, and 4 bases had no gene match. This CDR3 has 14 amino acids. Written as DNA, the CDR3 is TGTGCCAGCAGTTGGGACAGGGGAGGAACTGAAGCTTTCTTT. Protein: CASSWDRGGTEAFF.

As concerns this clonotype: One junction end disagrees with the germline gene, perhaps due to a read error. The rearrangement joins TRBV4-1 to TRBJ1-1; the D gene is possibly TRBD1 (5 bases). Germline CDR1 is MGHRA and CDR2 is YSYEKL. The CDR3 is 13 residues long. CDR3 region: CASSQERGPEAFF. CDR3 nucleotides: TGTGCCAGCAGCCAAGAGAGGGGCCCTGAAGCTTTCTTT.

This rearrangement joins TRBV2 to TRBJ1-1, with a possible D match to TRBD1 (5 bases). CDR1 and CDR2 (germline): SNHLY, FYNNEI. CDR3 length: 11 residues. Deletions cut 9 bases from V and 4 bases from J, with 9 bases between. The CDR3 sequence is CARAGVTEAFF. The DNA for the CDR3 is TGTGCCAGAGCGGGGGTCACTGAAGCTTTCTTT.

This clonotype has more than one count but fewer than ten. The V call is TRBV3-1, the J call TRBJ1-6; D uncertain. Deletions cut 1 base from V and 4 bases from J, with 14 bases between. The CDR3 is 17 residues long. CDR1 and CDR2 from the germline V gene are LGHDT and YNNKEL (reference sequence). The CDR3 DNA reads as TGTGCCAGCAGCCAAGTTGCAGTCTCCCATTATAATTCACCCCTCCACTTT. Its translation: CASSQVAVSHYNSPLHF.

This clonotype was counted only a few times. CDR3 residues: CASSTHRNTEAFF. The DNA for the CDR3 is TGTGCCAGCAGTACGCACAGAAACACTGAAGCTTTCTTT. The J gene is TRBJ1-1, the V gene TRBV6-6; D gene unclear. V lost 5 bases, J lost 2 bases, and 9 bases lay in between. The CDR3 sequence is 13 residues long. From germline, CDR1 is MNHNY and CDR2 SVGAGI (reference sequence).

The chain uses TRBV9 and TRBJ1-4, with TRBD1 matching 7 bases. With V trimmed by 4 bases and J by 8 bases, 8 bases remained unmatched. Per the germline V gene, CDR1 is SGDLS and CDR2 is YYNGEE. The CDR3 is made up of 14 amino acids. In DNA form, the CDR3 reads TGTGCCAGCAGCCCTCAGGGGGGAGACGAAAAACTGTTTTTT. Translated: CASSPQGGDEKLFF.

The chain uses TRBV20-1 and TRBJ2-3; D tentatively reads TRBD1 or TRBD2 (5 bases each). This CDR3 region has 15 residues. Germline CDR1 is DFQATT and CDR2 is SNEGSKA (reference sequence). Trimming removed 3 bases at V and 1 base at J, with 14 bases between. CDR3 amino acids: CSASSQRDRTDTQYF. The CDR3 DNA reads TGCAGTGCTAGCAGTCAAAGGGACCGCACAGATACGCAGTATTTT.

This chain connects TRBV6-5 to TRBJ1-4; D might be TRBD1 (6 bases). This CDR3 spans 14 amino acids. Trimming took 5 bases from V and 8 from J, leaving 15 bases between them. The V gene's germline CDR1 is MNHEY and CDR2 SVGAGI. Written as DNA, the CDR3 is TGTGCCAGCAGTAATACCCGGGACAACGAAAAACTGTTTTTT. As protein: CASSNTRDNEKLFF.

This clonotype was seen more than once but under ten times. V usage is TRBV2 and J usage is TRBJ2-7, with TRBD1 as a possible D gene (6 bases). The CDR3 loop spans 13 amino acids. Germline loops: CDR1 SNHLY, CDR2 FYNNEI. V lost 7 bases and J lost 5, with 15 bases in between. Here the CDR3 reads CASNLQGEDEQYF. Written as DNA, the CDR3 is TGTGCCAGCAACCTACAGGGTGAGGACGAGCAGTACTTC. The full variable domain, its missing parts supplied by reference TRBV2 and TRBJ2-7, is EPEVTQTPSHQVTQMGQEVILRCVPISNHLYFYWYRQILGQKVEFLVSFYNNEISEKSEIFDDQFSVERPDGSNFTLKIRSTKLEDSAMYFCASNLQGEDEQYFGPGTRLTVT.

The chain's CDR3 is CSARVEDEQFF. The CDR3 DNA sequence: TGCAGTGCTAGAGTAGAGGATGAGCAGTTCTTC. This chain uses TRBV20-1 with TRBJ2-1; no clear D. V lost 1 base and J lost 8, with 6 bases in between. This CDR3 is 11 amino acids long. From germline, CDR1 is DFQATT and CDR2 SNEGSKA (reference sequence).

The V gene is TRBV20-1, the J gene TRBJ2-7; TRBD2 matches 8 bases. V was clipped by 5 bases and J by 2 bases; unmatched bases: 11. The CDR3 runs 15 residues. CDR1 and CDR2 from the germline V gene are DFQATT and SNEGSKA (reference sequence). CDR3 sequence (DNA): TGCAGTGCTCGGCCGACCTCGGGACTAGCCTACGAGCAGTACTTC. Its translation is CSARPTSGLAYEQYF.

This clonotype was counted a few times. J is TRBJ1-5 and V is TRBV29-1, with TRBD1 identical over 7 bases. The germline V gene has CDR1 SQVTM and CDR2 ANQGSEA. The length of the CDR3 is 14 residues. The V segment lost 7 bases and the J segment 2 bases; nucleotides outside the gene matches: 8. CDR3 amino acids: CSARTGDGNQPQHF. The CDR3 region has the DNA TGCAGCGCCCGAACAGGGGACGGCAATCAGCCCCAGCATTTT.

V usage is TRBV10-1 and J usage is TRBJ1-1, with D perhaps matching TRBD1 (6 bases). CDR3 length: 13 amino acids. In germline, CDR1 is WNHNN, CDR2 SYGVQD (reference sequence). Trimming took off 0 bases at V and 13 bases at J, with 15 bases between the two ends. In DNA, the CDR3 is TGCGCCAGCAGTGAGTCTGGACAGCCGCGGCGTTTCTTT. Protein product: CASSESGQPRRFF.

This rearrangement joins TRBV7-7 to TRBJ1-5, with D possibly being TRBD1 (5 bases). Deletions cut 2 bases from V and 0 bases from J, with 20 bases between. The CDR3 is 19 residues long. CDR1 SSHAT and CDR2 FNYEAQ come from the germline V gene (reference sequence). The DNA of the CDR3 is TGTGCCAGCAGCTTAAAGAGGGGCCGGTGTAGGTATAGCAATCAGCCCCAGCATTTT. Translation gives CASSLKRGRCRYSNQPQHF.

The rearrangement joins TRBV19 to TRBJ2-6, with D maybe TRBD1 (6 bases). The CDR3 loop spans 15 amino acids. Germline V gene lookup returns CDR1 LNHDA and CDR2 SQIVND (reference sequence). Trimming cost V 4 bases and J 2 bases, with 9 bases left between them. For the CDR3, the DNA is TGTGCCAGTAGTAATCGACAGGCTGGGGCCAACGTCCTGACTTTC. This gives the protein CASSNRQAGANVLTF.

The chain employs TRBV2 and TRBJ1-5; 7 nucleotides match TRBD1. Germline V gives CDR1 SNHLY, CDR2 FYNNEI. The CDR3 extends over 15 amino acids. J was trimmed by 4 bases and V by 1 base; bases with no gene match: 4. The CDR3 coding sequence is TGTGCCAGCAGTGAAGGGACAGGACGAAATCAGCCCCAGCATTTT. It codes for CASSEGTGRNQPQHF.

V gene TRBV29-1 combines with J gene TRBJ1-4; possibly TRBD1 for D (6 bases). The germline V gene encodes CDR1 SQVTM and CDR2 ANQGSEA. V dropped 4 bases and J dropped 10 bases, with 22 bases sitting between them. CDR3 size: 15 residues. As DNA, the CDR3 is TGCAGCGTTGTCACCCAGGGGTTGGATGTTGGAAAACTGTTTTTT. This gives the protein CSVVTQGLDVGKLFF.

This clonotype was detected ten times or more. This rearrangement joins TRBV20-1 to TRBJ2-4; no clear D gene. This CDR3 comprises 16 residues. V was trimmed by 3 bases and J by 4 bases, leaving 19 bases between them. Germline V lookup: CDR1 DFQATT, CDR2 SNEGSKA (reference sequence). The CDR3 reads CSASRRLRTRKNIQYF. CDR3 coding DNA: TGCAGTGCTAGTAGGCGCCTCAGGACCAGAAAAAACATTCAGTACTTC.

This clonotype has just a few counts. This chain joins TRBV7-2 and TRBJ2-1; 9 bases are a match to TRBD2. CDR1 is SGHTA, CDR2 FQGNSA, per germline. V shed 5 bases and J 5 bases; nucleotides not matched to a gene: 7. The CDR3 has 15 amino acids. CDR3 region: CASSAGLADHNEQFF. CDR3 DNA sequence: TGTGCCAGCAGCGCGGGACTAGCAGACCACAATGAGCAGTTCTTC. The variable domain in full, with the rest retrieved from reference TRBV7-2 and TRBJ2-1, is GAGVSQSPSNKVTEKGKDVELRCDPISGHTALYWYRQSLGQGLEFLIYFQGNSAPDKSGLPSDRFSAERTGGSVSTLTIQRTQQEDSAVYLCASSAGLADHNEQFFGPGTRLTVL.

This clonotype was observed many times. V is TRBV20-1 and J is TRBJ1-1; D gene unclear. Trimming left V 0 bases short and J 1 base short, with 9 bases between. The CDR3 totals 14 residues. Germline-derived CDR1 and CDR2 are DFQATT and SNEGSKA (reference sequence). This chain's CDR3 is CSAREGFWNTEAFF. Written as DNA, the CDR3 is TGCAGTGCTAGAGAGGGGTTCTGGAACACTGAAGCTTTCTTT.

This clonotype was observed at least ten times. The chain has TRBV7-2 and TRBJ1-5; tentatively, D is TRBD1 (5 bases). With 5 bases removed from V and 9 bases from J, the gap between germline ends came to 11 bases. The CDR3 has 12 amino acids. The V gene's germline CDR1 is SGHTA and CDR2 FQGNSA. CDR3 DNA: TGTGCCAGCAGCCGCGAGCAGGGGCCCCAGCATTTT. It codes for CASSREQGPQHF.

This clonotype was seen only a few times. The chain recombines TRBV27 with TRBJ2-4; 10 nucleotides match TRBD1. The CDR3 totals 17 residues. In germline, CDR1 is MNHEY, CDR2 SMNVEV (reference sequence). V shed 4 bases and J 1 base; nucleotides not matched to a gene: 7. This CDR3 reads CASSSDRGFRAKNIQYF. CDR3 sequence (DNA): TGTGCCAGCAGTTCGGACAGGGGGTTTCGGGCCAAAAACATTCAGTACTTC.

This clonotype appeared a few times. The V gene is TRBV7-2, the J gene TRBJ1-5; D is ambiguous. Deletions cut 4 bases from V and 4 bases from J, with 11 bases between. The CDR3 contains 14 residues. Germline CDR1 reads SGHTA; CDR2 reads FQGNSA. CDR3 sequence: CASSSGSRNQPQHF. The CDR3 coding sequence is TGTGCCAGCAGCTCGGGGAGTAGGAATCAGCCCCAGCATTTT.

This clonotype appeared a few times. In nucleotides, the CDR3 is TGTGCCAGCAGCTATGAATCTGGGGCCAACGTCCTGACTTTC. Translating it yields CASSYESGANVLTF. The genes are TRBV2 and TRBJ2-6, with unresolved D. Deletions cut 6 bases from V and 1 base from J, with 7 bases between. CDR1 SNHLY and CDR2 FYNNEI come from the germline V gene. The CDR3 sequence is 14 residues long.

There are a few counts of this clonotype. This chain joins TRBV25-1 and TRBJ1-2; 7 bases fit TRBD1. The V gene end was trimmed by 3 bases and the J gene end by 4 bases; junction bases not matched to a gene: 2. Germline V gene data show CDR1 as MGHDK and CDR2 as SYGVNS. The CDR3 extends over 13 amino acids. The CDR3 DNA reads TGTGCCAGCAGTGATGAGGGGGCCTATGGCTACACCTTC. Its protein product is CASSDEGAYGYTF.

This chain links TRBV20-1 with TRBJ1-1; the match to TRBD1 covers 9 bases. The CDR3 runs 14 residues. The V gene's germline CDR1 is DFQATT and CDR2 SNEGSKA (reference sequence). After removal of 8 bases from V and 0 bases from J, the junction contained 7 bases not matched to a gene. CDR3 sequence: CSPGQGNLNTEAFF. CDR3 nucleotides: TGCAGTCCGGGACAGGGTAACCTGAACACTGAAGCTTTCTTT.

This clonotype was detected many times. The chain is built from TRBV7-9 and TRBJ2-5, with a weak D call TRBD1 (6 bases). V shed 0 bases and J shed 4 bases, with 9 bases lying between them. Germline CDR1 SEHNR, CDR2 FQNEAQ (reference sequence). The CDR3 length is 14 residues. The CDR3 is CASSLALGGETQYF. CDR3 nucleotide sequence: TGTGCCAGCAGCTTAGCGTTAGGGGGAGAGACCCAGTACTTC.

The table lists this clonotype with many counts. The CDR3 DNA sequence: TGTGCCAGCAGCCCCGGACTAGCGGAGACCTACGAGCAGTACTTC. Residues: CASSPGLAETYEQYF. The V gene is TRBV7-3, the J gene TRBJ2-7; 10 bases are shared with TRBD2. This CDR3 spans 15 amino acids. The V and J ends lost 5 bases and 2 bases, in that order; junction bases with no gene match: 6. Germline lookup yields CDR1 SGHTA and CDR2 FQGTGA.

This clonotype was seen more than once but under ten times. The gene calls are TRBV12-5 and TRBJ2-5; TRBD2 is a possible D gene (5 bases). V gave up 5 bases and J gave up 5 bases, with 15 bases separating them. The CDR3 loop spans 14 amino acids. Germline values: CDR1 LGHNT, CDR2 FRNRAP. The CDR3 spells CASGPPGPSETQYF. For the CDR3, the DNA is TGTGCTAGTGGTCCCCCAGGACCTAGCGAGACCCAGTACTTC.

Turning to this clonotype: This may stem from a read error, because a much larger clone lies one nucleotide away. This chain uses TRBV7-2 with TRBJ1-1, with D tentatively TRBD1 (5 bases). This CDR3 comprises 14 residues. Per the germline V gene, CDR1 is SGHTA and CDR2 is FQGNSA. Trimming shortened V by 2 bases and J by 9 bases, and 16 bases separated the two germline ends. CDR3 residues: CASSLRVGGTKAFF. The CDR3 DNA is TGTGCCAGCAGCTTAAGGGTCGGGGGGACTAAAGCTTTCTTT.